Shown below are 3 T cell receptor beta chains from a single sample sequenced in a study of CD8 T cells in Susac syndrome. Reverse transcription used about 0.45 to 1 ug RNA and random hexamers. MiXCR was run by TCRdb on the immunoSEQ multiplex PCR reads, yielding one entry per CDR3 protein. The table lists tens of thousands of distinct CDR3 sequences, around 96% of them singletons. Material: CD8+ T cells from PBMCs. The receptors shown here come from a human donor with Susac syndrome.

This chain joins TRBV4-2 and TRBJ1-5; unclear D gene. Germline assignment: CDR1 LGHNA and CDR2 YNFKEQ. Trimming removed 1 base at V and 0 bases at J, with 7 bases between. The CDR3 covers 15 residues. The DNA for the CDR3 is TGTGCCAGCAGCCAAGCGGAGTATAGCAATCAGCCCCAGCATTTT. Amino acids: CASSQAEYSNQPQHF.

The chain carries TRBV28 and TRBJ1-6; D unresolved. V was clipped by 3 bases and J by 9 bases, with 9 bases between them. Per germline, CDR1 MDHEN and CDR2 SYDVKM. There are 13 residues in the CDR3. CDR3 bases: TGTGCCAGCAGTTTCAAGGCAGGTTCACCCCTCCACTTT. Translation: CASSFKAGSPLHF.

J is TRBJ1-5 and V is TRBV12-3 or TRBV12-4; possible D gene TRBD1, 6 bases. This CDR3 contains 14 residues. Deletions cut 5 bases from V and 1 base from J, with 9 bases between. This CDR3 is CASSQGTSNQPQHF. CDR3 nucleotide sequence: TGTGCCAGCAGTCAGGGGACAAGCAATCAGCCCCAGCATTTT.